The rows below give T cell receptor beta chains drawn from one sample of a study of Ad26.COV2.S vaccination and SARS-CoV-2 variants. Profiling relied on immunoSEQ multiplex PCR, and the TCRdb table lists in-frame clones only, not all of them. The top ten hold 3.4% of the sample, which has a few hundred thousand clones, about nine tenths seen once. The material sequenced was peripheral blood, taken in a trial of Ad26.COV2.S vaccine versus placebo. The source of these receptors is a person aged 18 to 59 who received the Ad26.COV2.S COVID-19 vaccine or a placebo. Both conserved end residues are part of each CDR3. Size is stated for part of the rows, as once, few or many counts, or as a class when the clone is expanded.

v_gene: TRBV19
abundance: .
j_gene: TRBJ1-2
CDR3aa: CASIGPGEIYGYTF

v_gene: TRBV5-1
abundance: .
j_gene: TRBJ2-1
CDR3aa: CASSLEGGSYNEQFF

v_gene: TRBV7-2
abundance: .
j_gene: TRBJ1-1
CDR3aa: CASSLTPGNTEAFF

v_gene: TRBV5-4
abundance: .
j_gene: TRBJ1-4
CDR3aa: CASSGPQGKLFF

v_gene: TRBV2
abundance: .
j_gene: TRBJ2-7
CDR3aa: CASSPTAGTGNREQYF

v_gene: TRBV5-6
abundance: .
j_gene: TRBJ2-7
CDR3aa: CASSLGDSRGHEQYF

v_gene: TRBV7-8
abundance: .
j_gene: TRBJ2-1
CDR3aa: CASSLVQKAEQFF

v_gene: TRBV27
abundance: .
j_gene: TRBJ1-1
CDR3aa: CASSLLMYRGNKNTEAFF

v_gene: TRBV25-1
abundance: .
j_gene: TRBJ1-6
CDR3aa: CASSETGLIPPLHF

v_gene: TRBV5-1
abundance: .
j_gene: TRBJ2-5
CDR3aa: CASSLPTSGYQETQYF

v_gene: TRBV6-5
abundance: .
j_gene: TRBJ2-7
CDR3aa: CASSLGQGAQYEQYF

v_gene: TRBV9
abundance: .
j_gene: TRBJ2-7
CDR3aa: CASSVGLDRGTNEQYF

v_gene: TRBV7-2
abundance: .
j_gene: TRBJ1-6
CDR3aa: CASSPRDREPNSPLHF

v_gene: TRBV7-9
abundance: .
j_gene: TRBJ1-1
CDR3aa: CASSPKHTEAFF

v_gene: TRBV19
abundance: .
j_gene: TRBJ2-1
CDR3aa: CASRSGRVEGNEQFF

v_gene: TRBV6-6
abundance: .
j_gene: TRBJ1-5
CDR3aa: CASSRTGGRSNQPQHF

v_gene: TRBV6-5
abundance: .
j_gene: TRBJ1-6
CDR3aa: CASSYSDRGRNSPLHF

v_gene: TRBV14
abundance: .
j_gene: TRBJ2-3
CDR3aa: CASSHRGGGPHTDTQYF

v_gene: TRBV15
abundance: .
j_gene: TRBJ1-2
CDR3aa: CATSGIPGQNYGYTF

v_gene: TRBV19
abundance: .
j_gene: TRBJ1-3
CDR3aa: CASSIGGLSGNTIYF

v_gene: TRBV12-3/TRBV12-4
abundance: .
j_gene: TRBJ1-1
CDR3aa: CASSLGVGEAFF

v_gene: TRBV6-6
abundance: .
j_gene: TRBJ2-3
CDR3aa: CASTRGTTDTQYF

v_gene: TRBV10-2
abundance: .
j_gene: TRBJ1-2
CDR3aa: CASSEPSTGYNYGYTF

v_gene: TRBV4-2
abundance: .
j_gene: TRBJ1-1
CDR3aa: CASSQGVQPNTEAFF

v_gene: TRBV5-6
abundance: .
j_gene: TRBJ1-2
CDR3aa: CASSTLGQGGGYTF

v_gene: TRBV7-9
abundance: .
j_gene: TRBJ2-3
CDR3aa: CASSSGQGRRADTQYF

v_gene: TRBV30
abundance: .
j_gene: TRBJ1-4
CDR3aa: CAWTVISGEQGRDEKLFF

v_gene: TRBV3-1/TRBV3-2
abundance: .
j_gene: TRBJ2-3
CDR3aa: CASSQSFASGYTDTQYF

v_gene: TRBV18
abundance: few
j_gene: TRBJ1-2
CDR3aa: CASSPDYNYGYTF

v_gene: TRBV4-3
abundance: .
j_gene: TRBJ1-4
CDR3aa: CASSQERYEKLFF

v_gene: TRBV30
abundance: .
j_gene: TRBJ1-1
CDR3aa: CAFDRGPEEAFF

v_gene: TRBV27
abundance: .
j_gene: TRBJ2-5
CDR3aa: CASSSIAGIGQETQYF

v_gene: TRBV5-5
abundance: .
j_gene: TRBJ2-5
CDR3aa: CASSLGGDPETQYF

v_gene: TRBV5-6
abundance: .
j_gene: TRBJ1-2
CDR3aa: CASSLAGGYTF

v_gene: TRBV7-3
abundance: once
j_gene: TRBJ2-1
CDR3aa: CASSSQAPRGSNEQFF

v_gene: TRBV7-3
abundance: .
j_gene: TRBJ1-1
CDR3aa: CASSSGQGRTEAFF

v_gene: TRBV6-5
abundance: .
j_gene: TRBJ1-2
CDR3aa: CASSPAGQGGGYTF

v_gene: TRBV3-1/TRBV3-2
abundance: once
j_gene: TRBJ2-2
CDR3aa: CASSQVASGDTGELFF

v_gene: TRBV14
abundance: .
j_gene: TRBJ1-2
CDR3aa: CASSQATGIYGYTF

v_gene: TRBV4-1
abundance: .
j_gene: TRBJ2-5
CDR3aa: CASSQALMGLFQETQYF

v_gene: TRBV5-6
abundance: .
j_gene: TRBJ2-7
CDR3aa: CASTALAGNYEQYF

v_gene: TRBV19
abundance: .
j_gene: TRBJ1-5
CDR3aa: CASSKDRGRLDQPQHF